This TCR beta chain was identified during a study of OX40 agonist ivuxolimab in advanced cancers. Study context: People in dose escalation had one of these cancers: hepatocellular carcinoma, melanoma, renal cell or head and neck cancer. Partial responses were recorded for three patients, including one with hepatocellular carcinoma and two with cutaneous melanoma.

V was trimmed by 5 bases and J by 6 bases, leaving 20 bases between them. The CDR3 consists of 14 residues. Per the germline V gene, CDR1 is GTSNPN and CDR2 is SVGIG (reference sequence). The repertoire was sequenced with immunoSEQ multiplex PCR; TCRdb's copy has only in-frame clones and lacks some. The sample includes roughly 66,000 clones, roughly four fifths of them seen just once. The sequencing here drew on CD4+ or CD8+ T cells sorted from blood, taken in a trial of the OX40 agonist ivuxolimab. The receptor comes from an adult with an advanced solid tumor such as melanoma, head and neck, liver or kidney cancer. The rearrangement joins TRBV30 to TRBJ2-7; TRBD1 might be the D (6 bases). CDR3 protein: CAWRAQVGHSEQYF. In nucleotides, the CDR3 is TGTGCCTGGCGCGCCCAGGTGGGACATTCCGAGCAGTACTTC.